This TCR beta chain was observed in a study of blood T cells in healthy people across ages. A second PCR of roughly 7 to 11 cycles used a sample-barcoded 5' primer and a J-beta primer mix. TCRdb re-called the 5' RACE reads with MiXCR, one entry per CDR3 protein. This sample has 270,000 or so distinct CDR3 sequences, with roughly 26% found just once. Per germline, CDR1 DFQATT and CDR2 SNEGSKA (reference sequence). Trimming cost V 5 bases and J 14 bases, with 10 bases left between them. The CDR3 spans 10 residues. Sequenced input: blood. The clonotype comes from a woman in her 70s in good health. V usage is TRBV20-1 and J usage is TRBJ1-6; D gene ambiguous. CDR3 sequence reads: CSAQFGALHF. The CDR3 DNA is TGCAGTGCTCAGTTTGGGGCCCTCCACTTT.